A selection of T cell receptor beta chains follows, all from one sample in a study of cytomegalovirus exposure and HLA in healthy donors. TCRdb's copy holds only in-frame clones and misses some; the assay was immunoSEQ multiplex PCR. The top ten hold approximately 10% of the sample, which has about 94,000 clones, more than 65% seen once. Sequences were obtained from PBMCs. All receptors derive from a human donor in good health. Each CDR3 is given with its conserved first and last residue. Each record gives: clone size, J gene, D gene, V gene, CDR3 protein, CDR3 DNA. The D gene is left open where the match is weak. Expanded clones are given a class, and other clones once, few, many or no size at all.

- | TRBJ2-1 | TRBD2 | TRBV15 | CATSRTSGRYNEQFF | TGTGCCACCAGCAGGACTAGCGGACGGTACAATGAGCAGTTCTTC
- | TRBJ1-3 | - | TRBV10-3 | CAISERPSSSGNTIYF | TGTGCCATCAGTGAACGCCCTTCGAGCTCTGGAAACACCATATATTTT
- | TRBJ2-6 | TRBD2 | TRBV18 | CASSPLGLAGDSGANVLTF | TGTGCCAGCTCACCACTAGGTTTGGCGGGAGACTCTGGGGCCAACGTCCTGACTTTC
- | TRBJ2-1 | TRBD1 | TRBV7-7 | CASSARTGAAIGEQFF | TGTGCTAGCAGCGCCCGGACAGGGGCCGCGATCGGTGAGCAGTTCTTC
once | TRBJ2-7 | - | TRBV14 | CASSQVIGERIYEQYF | TGTGCCAGCAGCCAAGTGATCGGGGAGAGGATCTACGAGCAGTACTTC
- | TRBJ2-7 | TRBD2 | TRBV7-9 | CASRGGLAGSYEQYF | TGTGCCAGCAGGGGAGGACTAGCGGGGAGCTACGAGCAGTACTTC
- | TRBJ2-7 | TRBD2 | TRBV19 | CASSFGLAGAEQYF | TGTGCCAGTAGTTTTGGACTAGCGGGAGCCGAGCAGTACTTC
once | TRBJ2-5 | TRBD2 | TRBV5-4 | CASSLGGSGETQYF | TGTGCCAGCAGCTTGGGGGGTAGCGGGGAGACCCAGTACTTC
- | TRBJ2-2 | TRBD1 | TRBV5-1 | CATTDRANTGELFF | TGCGCCACCACCGACAGGGCTAACACCGGGGAGCTGTTTTTT
- | TRBJ1-1 | TRBD1 | TRBV6-5 | CASSYRGQGGIEAFF | TGTGCCAGCAGTTACCGGGGACAGGGGGGGATTGAAGCTTTCTTT
- | TRBJ2-5 | TRBD2 | TRBV5-1 | CASSLVTSGGGGGTQETQYF | TGCGCCAGCAGCTTGGTAACTAGCGGGGGAGGTGGCGGCACTCAAGAGACCCAGTACTTC
once | TRBJ1-4 | TRBD1 | TRBV28 | CASSLALPRGRKLFF | TGTGCCAGCAGTTTAGCTCTACCCAGGGGGAGAAAACTGTTTTTT
- | TRBJ2-7 | TRBD1 | TRBV7-2 | CASSIGQGGKNEQYF | TGTGCCAGCAGTATAGGACAGGGTGGTAAGAACGAGCAGTACTTC
- | TRBJ2-5 | - | TRBV11-2 | CASSFGETQYF | TGTGCCAGCAGCTTCGGAGAGACCCAGTACTTC
- | TRBJ2-1 | TRBD2 | TRBV6-4 | CASRKLAGGPDEQFF | TGTGCCAGCAGGAAACTAGCGGGGGGGCCCGATGAGCAGTTCTTC
- | TRBJ2-1 | - | TRBV6-1 | CASSDVGGTKRNEQFF | TGTGCCAGCAGTGATGTGGGGGGTACGAAGAGAAATGAGCAGTTCTTC
- | TRBJ2-7 | TRBD2 | TRBV19 | CASSILLAGDYEQYF | TGTGCCAGTAGTATCCTTCTAGCGGGGGACTACGAGCAGTACTTC
- | TRBJ1-1 | - | TRBV11-2 | CASSLEPDSYTEAFF | TGTGCCAGCAGCTTAGAACCCGACAGCTACACTGAAGCTTTCTTT
- | TRBJ2-1 | - | TRBV7-3 | CASSGSPSVIANEQFF | TGTGCCAGCAGCGGGTCCCCTAGCGTCATCGCCAATGAGCAGTTCTTC
- | TRBJ2-5 | TRBD2 | TRBV11-3 | CASSLGGSGAQETQYF | TGTGCCAGCAGCTTAGGGGGTAGCGGGGCTCAAGAGACCCAGTACTTC
- | TRBJ2-1 | - | TRBV27 | CASSLGPKGGNEQFF | TGTGCCAGCAGTTTAGGCCCGAAAGGAGGCAATGAGCAGTTCTTC
- | TRBJ2-7 | - | TRBV5-1 | CASSLVGSSYEQYF | TGCGCCAGCAGCTTGGTGGGCAGCTCCTACGAGCAGTACTTC
- | TRBJ1-5 | - | TRBV19 | CASSIGRQPQHF | TGTGCCAGTAGTATAGGGCGGCAGCCCCAGCATTTT
few | TRBJ2-5 | - | TRBV7-9 | CASGGSLGETQYF | TGTGCCAGCGGTGGATCTCTAGGAGAGACCCAGTACTTC
- | TRBJ2-7 | TRBD1 | TRBV4-1 | CASSQDWTGTETYEQYF | TGCGCCAGCAGCCAAGATTGGACCGGGACAGAGACCTACGAGCAGTACTTC
- | TRBJ1-2 | TRBD1 | TRBV7-2 | CASSTLGTGSGGYTF | TGTGCCAGCAGCACCCTTGGGACAGGGTCTGGTGGCTACACCTTC
- | TRBJ2-1 | - | TRBV19 | CASSIRTSYNEQFF | TGTGCCAGTAGTATACGCACAAGTTACAATGAGCAGTTCTTC
- | TRBJ1-5 | - | TRBV28 | CASSLPGSGNQPQHF | TGTGCCAGCAGTTTACCGGGTTCGGGCAATCAGCCCCAGCATTTT